These 32 T cell receptor beta chains were all obtained from the same sample, sequenced in a study of blood T cell repertoires in COVID-19. Profiling relied on immunoSEQ multiplex PCR, and the TCRdb table lists in-frame clones only, not all of them. The sample has about 220,000 clones, roughly 90% seen once; the top ten hold about 4%. The sequenced sample consisted of PBMCs or T cells enriched from blood (not recorded which). Source of these receptors: a woman in her thirties or forties with acute COVID-19.

About this clone itself: Other DNA sequences in the same sample also yield this CDR3. The chain links TRBV29-1 to TRBJ1-2; D uncertain. This CDR3 has 11 residues. Germline CDR1 SQVTM, CDR2 ANQGSEA. Trimming stripped 4 bases from V and 3 bases from J, with 6 bases between. CDR3 coding DNA: TGCAGCGTTGCCAGTGACTATGGCTACACCTTC. As protein: CSVASDYGYTF.

The gene calls are TRBV5-1 and TRBJ2-7, with TRBD2 as a possible D gene (5 bases). CDR3 length: 14 amino acids. Germline V gene lookup returns CDR1 SGHRS and CDR2 YFSETQ. Trimming pared 4 bases from V and 4 bases from J, leaving 15 bases between. The CDR3: CASSQGRGGYEQYF. In nucleotides, the CDR3 is TGCGCCAGCAGCCAAGGACGTGGCGGGTACGAGCAGTACTTC.

The chain uses TRBV27 and TRBJ2-1; TRBD1 matches at 8 bases. Germline assignment: CDR1 MNHEY and CDR2 SMNVEV (reference sequence). This CDR3 contains 16 residues. J was trimmed by 12 bases and V by 2 bases; bases with no gene match: 15. The CDR3 nucleotides are TGTGCCAGCAGTTTAAGTTTGAGTCAGGGGGCGCGGGGGCAGTTCTTC. Translation: CASSLSLSQGARGQFF.

V gene TRBV7-9 combines with J gene TRBJ1-2, with D perhaps matching TRBD1 (5 bases). The V gene lost 2 bases and the J gene lost 5 bases, with 12 bases spanning the gap. The CDR3 sequence is 14 residues long. CDR1 is SEHNR, CDR2 FQNEAQ, per germline (reference sequence). The CDR3 sequence: CASSLKGQEYGYTF. CDR3 DNA sequence: TGTGCCAGCAGCTTAAAGGGGCAGGAGTATGGCTACACCTTC.

This clone was seen more than once but under ten times. The chain uses TRBV6-4 and TRBJ2-7; D is uncertain. The germline CDR1 and CDR2 sequences are MRHNA and SNTAGT. This CDR3 comprises 12 residues. Trimming removed 6 bases at V and 7 bases at J, with 13 bases between. CDR3 nucleotide sequence: TGTGCCAGCAGCCCTATAGCTGGGGAGCAGTACGTC. It is translated as CASSPIAGEQYV.

The J gene is TRBJ2-2, the V gene TRBV19, with 7 bases lining up with TRBD2. Per germline, CDR1 LNHDA and CDR2 SQIVND (reference sequence). With V trimmed by 0 bases and J by 10 bases, 5 bases remained unmatched. The CDR3 has 14 amino acids. The CDR3 loop reads CASSIEPGGAELFF. CDR3 in DNA: TGTGCCAGTAGTATAGAACCGGGAGGAGCGGAGCTGTTTTTT. The full variable domain, its missing parts supplied by reference TRBV19 and TRBJ2-2, is DGGITQSPKYLFRKEGQNVTLSCEQNLNHDAMYWYRQDPGQGLRLIYYSQIVNDFQKGDIAEGYSVSREKKESFPLTVTSAQKNPTAFYLCASSIEPGGAELFFGEGSRLTVL.

The chain combines TRBV4-3 with TRBJ1-2; 11 bases are shared with TRBD1. CDR3 length equals 17 residues. The germline V gene encodes CDR1 LGHNA and CDR2 YSLEER. J was trimmed by 5 bases and V by 0 bases; bases with no gene match: 8. The CDR3 nucleotides read TGCGCCAGCAGCCAAGATCTTGGACAGGGGGCGTTATATGGCTACACCTTC. Residues: CASSQDLGQGALYGYTF.

V gene TRBV19 combines with J gene TRBJ2-1, with D tentatively TRBD2 (5 bases). This CDR3 contains 13 residues. V was clipped by 0 bases and J by 12 bases, with 12 bases between them. Looked up from germline, CDR1 is LNHDA and CDR2 is SQIVND (reference sequence). The CDR3 sequence is CASSIDPTLAQFF. In DNA form, the CDR3 reads TGTGCCAGTAGTATAGATCCGACGCTAGCGCAGTTCTTC.

The DNA for the CDR3 is TGTGCCAGCAGTTATGGTAGCGGTAGCACAGATACGCAGTATTTT. It encodes CASSYGSGSTDTQYF. The V and J genes are TRBV6-2 or TRBV6-3 and TRBJ2-3; D is perhaps TRBD2 (6 bases). Germline V gene data show CDR1 as MNHEY and CDR2 as SVGEGT. This CDR3 comprises 15 residues. Trimming took off 3 bases at V and 0 bases at J, with 10 bases between the two ends.

This sequence joins TRBV29-1 and TRBJ1-2, with D possibly being TRBD1 (6 bases). Germline CDR1 is SQVTM and CDR2 is ANQGSEA. The CDR3 extends over 10 amino acids. V shed 5 bases and J shed 8 bases, with 9 bases lying between them. CDR3 DNA sequence: TGCAGCGTTTTAGGGACAGGCTACACCTTC. Protein product: CSVLGTGYTF.

The V gene is TRBV7-9, the J gene TRBJ2-1; D is perhaps TRBD1 (5 bases). Per germline, CDR1 SEHNR and CDR2 FQNEAQ (reference sequence). The CDR3 is 15 amino acids. The V end lost 5 bases, the J end lost 2 bases, and 13 bases lay between the germline ends. Here the CDR3 reads CASSITGLTYNEQFF. The CDR3 region has the DNA TGTGCCAGCAGCATAACAGGCTTAACCTACAATGAGCAGTTCTTC.

This chain uses TRBV9 with TRBJ2-1; possible D gene TRBD1, 6 bases. The germline V gene encodes CDR1 SGDLS and CDR2 YYNGEE. CDR3 length: 16 amino acids. V lost 0 bases, J lost 6 bases, and 16 bases lay in between. This CDR3 reads CASSVDQGRTGNEQFF. Written as DNA, the CDR3 is TGTGCCAGCAGCGTAGATCAGGGGAGAACAGGCAATGAGCAGTTCTTC.

This clone was counted between two and nine times. The genes are TRBV7-8 and TRBJ2-1, with 10 bases identical to TRBD2. CDR3 length: 15 amino acids. CDR1 SGHVS and CDR2 FQNEAQ come from the germline V gene. With V trimmed by 5 bases and J by 5 bases, 6 bases remained unmatched. Here the CDR3 DNA reads TGTGCCAGCAGCCCTACTAGCGGGGCCAACAATGAGCAGTTCTTC. Translating gives CASSPTSGANNEQFF.

V and J are TRBV12-5 and TRBJ1-1; the D gene is possibly TRBD1 (6 bases). Germline-derived CDR1 and CDR2 are LGHNT and FRNRAP. With 6 bases removed from V and 8 bases from J, the gap between germline ends came to 16 bases. The CDR3 is 13 amino acids. CDR3 bases: TGTGCTAGTGGCATGATGCCGGGACAAGAAGCTTTCTTT. This codes for CASGMMPGQEAFF.

The rearrangement joins TRBV10-3 to TRBJ1-6; 10 bases agree with TRBD1. The ends lost 6 bases at V and 10 bases at J; junction bases unmatched: 6. Germline lookup yields CDR1 ENHRY and CDR2 SYGVKD. CDR3 length: 14 amino acids. CDR3 residues: CAISLGQGRSPLHF. In DNA, the CDR3 is TGTGCCATCAGCCTGGGACAGGGGCGATCACCCCTCCACTTT.

The gene calls are TRBV4-1 and TRBJ1-3; possible D gene TRBD1, 6 bases. Trimming cost V 4 bases and J 0 bases, with 16 bases left between them. The CDR3 has 17 residues. Looked up from germline, CDR1 is MGHRA and CDR2 is YSYEKL. The CDR3 DNA follows: TGCGCCAGCAGCCCATATGCCGGGACAAGCTCTGGAAACACCATATATTTT. Protein: CASSPYAGTSSGNTIYF.

This chain joins TRBV19 and TRBJ2-5; 8 positions agree with TRBD2. The length of the CDR3 is 17 residues. In germline, CDR1 is LNHDA, CDR2 SQIVND (reference sequence). After removal of 3 bases from V and 2 bases from J, the junction contained 11 bases not matched to a gene. The DNA for the CDR3 is TGTGCCAGTAGTATCCGGGGGCCAGCGGGGGTTCAAGAGACCCAGTACTTC. Translating gives CASSIRGPAGVQETQYF.

The chain combines TRBV25-1 with TRBJ1-3, with 11 bases that match TRBD1. V shed 7 bases, J shed 4 bases, and the junction held 9 bases outside the gene matches. The CDR3 consists of 16 residues. Germline-derived CDR1 and CDR2 are MGHDK and SYGVNS. CDR3 sequence: CASTPGQGAIGNTIYF. CDR3 coding DNA: TGTGCCAGCACCCCAGGACAGGGGGCGATCGGAAACACCATATATTTT.

This clone was seen only once. The gene calls are TRBV27 and TRBJ1-2; maybe TRBD1 (6 bases). Trimming stripped 6 bases from V and 2 bases from J, with 16 bases between. Germline assignment: CDR1 MNHEY and CDR2 SMNVEV (reference sequence). The CDR3 length is 15 residues. The CDR3 region is CASSPTPTGNYGYTF. The CDR3 DNA reads TGTGCCAGCAGCCCAACCCCGACAGGCAACTATGGCTACACCTTC.

V gene TRBV6-5 combines with J gene TRBJ1-4; 8 bases line up with TRBD1. CDR3 length: 15 residues. V gave up 4 bases and J gave up 3 bases; unmatched junction bases: 4. CDR1 is MNHEY and CDR2 is SVGAGI in the germline V gene. For the CDR3, the DNA is TGTGCCAGCAGTTCCCAGGGGGCTGCTAATGAAAAACTGTTTTTT. This encodes CASSSQGAANEKLFF.

The count of this clone is one. The chain combines TRBV20-1 with TRBJ1-2, with TRBD1 matching 7 bases. Germline values: CDR1 DFQATT, CDR2 SNEGSKA (reference sequence). J gave up 6 bases and V 2 bases, and 0 bases lay outside the gene matches. The CDR3 runs to 11 residues. The CDR3, as DNA: TGCAGTGCTAGACAGGGGGATGGCTACACCTTC. It is translated as CSARQGDGYTF.

The V and J genes are TRBV5-1 and TRBJ2-1, with 10 nucleotides matching TRBD2. In germline, CDR1 is SGHRS, CDR2 YFSETQ. There are 15 residues in the CDR3. The junction had 3 bases not matched to a gene; V was cut back by 0 bases and J by 6 bases. The CDR3 loop is CASSLALAGTNEQFF. The CDR3 nucleotides are TGCGCCAGCAGCTTGGCACTAGCGGGGACCAATGAGCAGTTCTTC.

This chain links TRBV18 with TRBJ1-1; the match to TRBD1 covers 7 bases. The ends lost 3 bases at V and 4 bases at J; junction bases unmatched: 5. Germline V gives CDR1 KGHSH, CDR2 LQKENI. CDR3 size: 14 residues. The CDR3 reads CASSPQGELTEAFF. CDR3 DNA: TGTGCCAGCTCACCTCAGGGGGAGCTCACTGAAGCTTTCTTT.

This chain uses TRBV21-1 with TRBJ2-7; the table gives TRBD1 as D, unverified against the DNA. TRBV21-1 is marked as a pseudogene. CDR3 length: 16 residues. The CDR3 is CASSRAGTGDCYEQYV. The CDR3 DNA sequence: TGTGCCAGCAGCAGGGCAGGGACAGGCGATTGCTACGAGCAGTACGTC.

The chain combines TRBV7-9 with TRBJ1-1, with TRBD1 matching 7 bases. Per germline, CDR1 SEHNR and CDR2 FQNEAQ (reference sequence). The CDR3 runs to 15 residues. The V segment lost 0 bases and the J segment 3 bases; nucleotides outside the gene matches: 4. For the CDR3, the DNA is TGTGCCAGCAGCTTAGCTTTGGGACAGCACACTGAAGCTTTCTTT. Protein: CASSLALGQHTEAFF.

This chain uses TRBV5-4 with TRBJ2-1, with D tentatively TRBD2 (5 bases). Germline V lookup: CDR1 SGHNT, CDR2 YYREEE (reference sequence). CDR3 length equals 15 residues. Trimming pared 3 bases from V and 6 bases from J, leaving 16 bases between. The CDR3 region is CASSSTTITSNEQFF. The CDR3 bases are TGTGCCAGCAGCTCGACCACGATTACTAGCAATGAGCAGTTCTTC.

This chain joins TRBV5-1 and TRBJ1-2; 12 bases match TRBD1. The length of the CDR3 is 15 residues. V was clipped by 4 bases and J by 6 bases; unmatched bases: 7. Germline V CDR1 and CDR2: SGHRS, YFSETQ. The CDR3 coding sequence is TGCGCCAGCAGCCGCCCGGGACAGGGGGCAAATGGCTACACCTTC. It is translated as CASSRPGQGANGYTF.

The chain employs TRBV27 and TRBJ2-5, with D tentatively TRBD2 (7 bases). The V gene lost 6 bases and the J gene lost 5 bases, with 16 bases spanning the gap. Looked up from germline, CDR1 is MNHEY and CDR2 is SMNVEV (reference sequence). The CDR3 runs to 14 residues. The CDR3 DNA reads as TGTGCCAGCAGACGAACGGGGGGCTTGGAGACCCAGTACTTC. It yields the protein CASRRTGGLETQYF.

This chain uses TRBV30 with TRBJ2-7; TRBD2 might be the D (5 bases). Per germline, CDR1 GTSNPN and CDR2 SVGIG (reference sequence). CDR3 length equals 12 residues. Trimming shortened V by 2 bases and J by 3 bases, and 8 bases separated the two germline ends. For the CDR3, the DNA is TGTGCCTGGAGTCGCAGCGGCTACGAGCAGTACGTC. Translation: CAWSRSGYEQYV.

As DNA, the CDR3 is TGTGCCAGCAGCTTGGTAGGACGGGGCACTGAAGCTTTCTTT. It encodes CASSLVGRGTEAFF. The V gene is TRBV7-9, the J gene TRBJ1-1; D not certain. Germline V gene sequence: CDR1 SEHNR, CDR2 FQNEAQ (reference sequence). The CDR3 covers 14 residues. Between the trimmed V and J ends, which lost 3 bases and 4 bases, there was a span of 12 bases.

In its sample, this clone was seen a few times. The rearrangement links TRBV7-3 to TRBJ2-3, with D possibly TRBD2 on 5 matching bases. The CDR3 spans 16 residues. CDR1 is SGHTA and CDR2 is FQGTGA in the germline V gene. V gave up 2 bases and J gave up 3 bases, with 15 bases separating them. CDR3 nucleotide sequence: TGTGCCAGCAGCTTAGGTTACGCTACGGGGACAGATACGCAGTATTTT. Protein sequence: CASSLGYATGTDTQYF.

Concerning this clone itself: The sample contains more than one DNA sequence encoding this CDR3. The V call is TRBV7-9, the J call TRBJ1-5; D is possibly TRBD1 (5 bases). Trimming removed 1 base from V and 2 bases from J, with 9 bases in between. The germline gives CDR1 SEHNR, CDR2 FQNEAQ (reference sequence). This CDR3 comprises 15 residues. CDR3 protein: CASSLGDSGNQPQHF. The CDR3 bases are TGTGCCAGCAGCTTAGGGGACTCGGGCAATCAGCCCCAGCATTTT.